The present T cell receptor (beta chain) was sequenced within a study of T-cell reconstitution after alpha-beta-depleted transplantation in children. In its sample, this clonotype was seen many times. During its preparation, the TCRbeta library received unique molecular identifiers. TCRdb independently ran MiXCR on the PCR reads; one entry per CDR3 protein. The table has 190,000 or so distinct CDR3 sequences, more than 12% seen once. Germline V gives CDR1 MNHEY, CDR2 SVGAGI. Trimming left V 0 bases short and J 2 bases short, with 8 bases between. The CDR3 totals 15 residues. The clonotype was recovered from a human donor who donated a stem cell graft to a child with acute lymphoblastic leukemia. Specimen: PBMCs from the stem cell graft donor, collected from the stem cell graft. V and J are TRBV6-5 and TRBJ1-3; D gene unclear. The CDR3 is CASSYSRVTGNTIYF. CDR3 sequence (DNA): TGTGCCAGCAGTTACTCGAGGGTCACTGGAAACACCATATATTTT.